This T cell receptor (beta chain) appears in the sequencing data of a study of T cells after posttransplantation cyclophosphamide. Study observations and caveats: Tissue-infiltrating T cells from skin or gut overlapped little with blood T cells. Donor-recipient repertoire similarity was low at 1-2 months, rising over year one.

Treatment was busulfan-fludarabine conditioning, a marrow graft, and cyclophosphamide on days +3 and +4. Of note for this clone: No antigen is known for it.

Libraries were prepared by immunoSEQ multiplex PCR; TCRdb keeps only in-frame clonotypes and omits some of them. The repertoire has about 42,000 clones, less than 95% of them found once; the top ten carry 2% to 3%. Germline V gene sequence: CDR1 SGHNT, CDR2 YENEEA. Trimming removed 5 bases from V and 5 bases from J; junction bases left unmatched: 8. This CDR3 comprises 14 residues. The chain is built from TRBV11-3 and TRBJ2-7, with 8 positions matching TRBD1. The clonotype was recovered from a male patient aged 55 to 70 who received an allogeneic stem cell transplant from a related donor and was CMV-positive. Some of the T cells may derive from the graft donor. The sequencing used PBMCs, collected roughly 59 days after allogeneic stem cell transplant with posttransplant cyclophosphamide. Written as DNA, the CDR3 is TGTGCCAGCAGCCCGGGGACAGGCGGACACGAGCAGTACTTC. Amino acids: CASSPGTGGHEQYF.